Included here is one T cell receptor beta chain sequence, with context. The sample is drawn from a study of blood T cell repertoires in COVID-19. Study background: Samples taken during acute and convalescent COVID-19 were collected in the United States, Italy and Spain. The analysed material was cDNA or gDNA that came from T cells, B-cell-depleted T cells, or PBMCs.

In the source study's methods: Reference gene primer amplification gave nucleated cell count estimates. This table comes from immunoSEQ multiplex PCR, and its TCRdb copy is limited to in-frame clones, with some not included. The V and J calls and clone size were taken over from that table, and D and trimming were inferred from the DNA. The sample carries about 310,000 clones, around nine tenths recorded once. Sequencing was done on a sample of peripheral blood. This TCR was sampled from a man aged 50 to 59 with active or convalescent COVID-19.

CDR3 protein: CASKTGREQYF. The DNA of the CDR3 is TGTGCCAGCAAGACAGGGCGGGAGCAGTACTTC. The chain recombines TRBV28 with TRBJ2-7, with 7 bases fitting TRBD1. Germline lookup yields CDR1 MDHEN and CDR2 SYDVKM. The CDR3 runs 11 residues. J lost 7 bases, V lost 7 bases, and 4 bases had no gene match.